This TCR beta chain was sequenced during a study of OX40 agonist ivuxolimab in advanced cancers. Study information: Six ivuxolimab dose levels, 0.01 to 10 mg/kg, were given intravenously every 2 weeks. Dose-escalation patients had hepatocellular carcinoma, melanoma, renal cell or head and neck cancer. Points from the study as a whole: More expanded clones were found, on average, in CD8+ than in CD4+ T cells.

Produced via immunoSEQ multiplex PCR; TCRdb's table is partial and in-frame only. The data show approximately 13,000 clones, 75% to 90% seen once. On this clone: Its cognate antigen is unknown.

Cycle 7 day 1, cycle 4 day 1, and baseline were the timepoints at which blood was sampled. Per germline, CDR1 SEHNR and CDR2 FQNEAQ (reference sequence). This CDR3 comprises 15 residues. V was cut by 0 bases and J by 7 bases, with 13 bases left in between. This TCR derives from an adult with an advanced solid tumor such as melanoma, head and neck, liver or kidney cancer. The chain has TRBV7-9 and TRBJ2-1; D uncertain. The source was CD4+ or CD8+ T cells sorted from blood, collected in a trial of the OX40 agonist ivuxolimab. The DNA for the CDR3 is TGTGCCAGCAGCTTAGCTCCGGACGCCCGTAATGAGCAGTTCTTC. This translates into CASSLAPDARNEQFF.